What follows is one T cell receptor beta chain and its context. The CDR3 contains 14 residues. V was clipped by 3 bases and J by 1 base, with 8 bases between them. CDR1 KGHDR and CDR2 SFDVKD come from the germline V gene. The data originate from a study of blood T cell repertoires in COVID-19. TCRdb keeps only in-frame clones here, not all; method: immunoSEQ multiplex PCR. The sample consists of about 140,000 clones, approximately 84% of them appearing once. V is TRBV24-1 and J is TRBJ1-2; D perhaps matches TRBD1 (6 bases). This sequence originates from a man aged 45-60 years in a cohort exposed to, infected with or recovered from COVID-19 (not recorded which). Sequencing was done on a sample of PBMCs or T cells enriched from blood (not recorded which). CDR3 nucleotides: TGTGCCACCAGTGATACACAGGGTAACTATGGCTACACCTTC. Encoded protein: CATSDTQGNYGYTF.